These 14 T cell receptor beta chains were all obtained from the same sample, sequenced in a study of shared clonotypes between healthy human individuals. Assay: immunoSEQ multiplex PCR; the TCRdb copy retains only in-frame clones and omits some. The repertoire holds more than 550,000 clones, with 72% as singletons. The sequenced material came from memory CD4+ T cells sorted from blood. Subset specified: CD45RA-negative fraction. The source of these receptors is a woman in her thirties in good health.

In nucleotides, the CDR3 is TGCGCCAGCAGCCAAGGACAGCGGTTCACAGATACGCAGTATTTT. Its translation: CASSQGQRFTDTQYF. V usage is TRBV4-1 and J usage is TRBJ2-3; D may match TRBD1 or TRBD2 (5 bases each). Looked up from germline, CDR1 is MGHRA and CDR2 is YSYEKL. The CDR3 spans 15 residues. Trimming shortened V by 1 base and J by 2 bases, and 10 bases separated the two germline ends.

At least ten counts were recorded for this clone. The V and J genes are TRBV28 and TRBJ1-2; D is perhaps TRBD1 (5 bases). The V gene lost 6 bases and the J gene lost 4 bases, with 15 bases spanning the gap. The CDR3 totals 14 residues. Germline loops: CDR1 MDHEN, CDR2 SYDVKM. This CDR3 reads CASRTREGPYGYTF. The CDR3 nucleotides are TGTGCCAGCAGGACCAGAGAGGGACCCTATGGCTACACCTTC.

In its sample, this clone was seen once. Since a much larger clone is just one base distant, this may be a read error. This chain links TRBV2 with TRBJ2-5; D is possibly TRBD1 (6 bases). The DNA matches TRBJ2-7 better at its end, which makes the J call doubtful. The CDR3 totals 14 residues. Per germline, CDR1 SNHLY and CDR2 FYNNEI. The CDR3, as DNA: TGTGCCAGCAGGGAACAGGGAAGCTCCTACGAGCAGTACTTC. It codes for CASREQGSSYEQYF.

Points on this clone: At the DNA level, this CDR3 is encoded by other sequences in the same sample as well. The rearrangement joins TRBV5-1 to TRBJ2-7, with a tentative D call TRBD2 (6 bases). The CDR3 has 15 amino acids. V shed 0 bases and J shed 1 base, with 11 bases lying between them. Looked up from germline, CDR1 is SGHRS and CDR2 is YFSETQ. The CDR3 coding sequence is TGCGCCAGCAGCTTGGCCGGGACTGCTTCCTACGAGCAGTACTTC. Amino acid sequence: CASSLAGTASYEQYF.

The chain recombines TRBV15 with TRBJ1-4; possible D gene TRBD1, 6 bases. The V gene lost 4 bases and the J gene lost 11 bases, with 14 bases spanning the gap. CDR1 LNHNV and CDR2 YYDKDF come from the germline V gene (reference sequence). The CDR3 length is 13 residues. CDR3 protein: CATSTRTVGKLFF. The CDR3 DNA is TGTGCCACCAGCACGCGGACAGTAGGTAAACTGTTTTTT.

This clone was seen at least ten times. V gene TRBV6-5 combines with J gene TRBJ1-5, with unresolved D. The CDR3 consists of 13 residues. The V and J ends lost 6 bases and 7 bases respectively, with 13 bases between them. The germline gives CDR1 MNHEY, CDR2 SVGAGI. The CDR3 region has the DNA TGTGCCAGCAGCGCACAAGAGAACCAGCCCCAGCATTTT. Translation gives CASSAQENQPQHF.

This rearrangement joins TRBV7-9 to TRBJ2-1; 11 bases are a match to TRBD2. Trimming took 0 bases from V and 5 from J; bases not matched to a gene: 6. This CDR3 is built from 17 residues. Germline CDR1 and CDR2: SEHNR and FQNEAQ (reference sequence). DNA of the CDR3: TGTGCCAGCAGCTTAGCGTTAGGGACTAGCGGAAACAATGAGCAGTTCTTC. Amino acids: CASSLALGTSGNNEQFF.

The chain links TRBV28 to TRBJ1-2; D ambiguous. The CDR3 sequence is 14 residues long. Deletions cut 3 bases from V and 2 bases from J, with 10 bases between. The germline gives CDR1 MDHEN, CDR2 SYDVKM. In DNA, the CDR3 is TGTGCCAGCAGTTTTACCACCTACAACTATGGCTACACCTTC. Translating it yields CASSFTTYNYGYTF.

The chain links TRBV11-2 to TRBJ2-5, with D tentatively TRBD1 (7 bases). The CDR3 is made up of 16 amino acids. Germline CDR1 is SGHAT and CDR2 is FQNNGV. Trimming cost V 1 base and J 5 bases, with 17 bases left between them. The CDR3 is CASSLGRGRSLETQYF. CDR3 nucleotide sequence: TGTGCCAGCAGCTTAGGGAGGGGGCGTTCTTTGGAGACCCAGTACTTC. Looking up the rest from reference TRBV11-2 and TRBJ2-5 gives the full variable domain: EAGVAQSPRYKIIEKRQSVAFWCNPISGHATLYWYQQILGQGPKLLIQFQNNGVVDDSQLPKDRFSAERLKGVDSTLKIQPAKLEDSAVYLCASSLGRGRSLETQYFGPGTRLLVL.

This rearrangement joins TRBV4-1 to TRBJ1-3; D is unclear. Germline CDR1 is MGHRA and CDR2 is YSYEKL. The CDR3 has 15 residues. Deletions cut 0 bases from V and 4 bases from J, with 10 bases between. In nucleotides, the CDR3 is TGCGCCAGCAGCCAAGATAGAACCGCCGGAAACACCATATATTTT. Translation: CASSQDRTAGNTIYF.

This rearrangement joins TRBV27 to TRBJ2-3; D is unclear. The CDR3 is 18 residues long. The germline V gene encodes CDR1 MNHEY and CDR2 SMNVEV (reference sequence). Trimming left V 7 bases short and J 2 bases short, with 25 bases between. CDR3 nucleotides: TGTGCCAGCATTCGGTTTTGGACGCGTTTTGGGTCCACAGATACGCAGTATTTT. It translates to CASIRFWTRFGSTDTQYF.

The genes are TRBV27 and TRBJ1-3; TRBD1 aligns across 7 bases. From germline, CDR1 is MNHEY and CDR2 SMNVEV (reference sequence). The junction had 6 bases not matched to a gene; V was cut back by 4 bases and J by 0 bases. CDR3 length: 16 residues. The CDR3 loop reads CASSSSDRNSGNTIYF. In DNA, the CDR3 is TGTGCCAGCAGTTCCTCGGACAGGAACTCTGGAAACACCATATATTTT.

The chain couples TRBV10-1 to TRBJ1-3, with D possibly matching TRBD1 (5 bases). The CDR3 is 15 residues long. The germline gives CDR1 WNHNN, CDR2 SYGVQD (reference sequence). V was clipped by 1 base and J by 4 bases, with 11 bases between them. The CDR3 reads CASSEFGAAGNTIYF. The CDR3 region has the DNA TGCGCCAGCAGTGAGTTCGGGGCGGCGGGAAACACCATATATTTT.

In nucleotides, the CDR3 is TGTGCCAGTAGTACCCTCTTGGACAGACGAAACACCATATATTTT. Amino acids: CASSTLLDRRNTIYF. The rearrangement links TRBV19 to TRBJ1-3; D is possibly TRBD1 (6 bases). The CDR3 is 15 residues long. The germline V and J ends were trimmed by 4 bases and 5 bases, with 15 bases remaining between them. Germline-derived CDR1 and CDR2 are LNHDA and SQIVND (reference sequence). The full variable domain, its missing parts supplied by reference TRBV19 and TRBJ1-3, is DGGITQSPKYLFRKEGQNVTLSCEQNLNHDAMYWYRQDPGQGLRLIYYSQIVNDFQKGDIAEGYSVSREKKESFPLTVTSAQKNPTAFYLCASSTLLDRRNTIYFGEGSWLTVV.